Each of the 20 T cell receptor beta chains below was sequenced from the same sample in a study of cytomegalovirus exposure and HLA in healthy donors. This table comes from immunoSEQ multiplex PCR, and its TCRdb copy is limited to in-frame clones, with some not included. The sample consists of about 160,000 clones, less than 90% of them appearing once. Sequenced sample: PBMCs. The receptors here all came from a woman aged 18 to 35 in good health and CMV-seronegative.

The J gene is TRBJ1-1, the V gene TRBV2; a possible D gene is TRBD1 (5 bases). Germline CDR1 is SNHLY and CDR2 is FYNNEI. This CDR3 region has 12 residues. Trimming removed 9 bases from V and 6 bases from J, with 14 bases in between. The CDR3 is CASARTIPEAFF. In nucleotides, the CDR3 is TGTGCCAGTGCTCGGACAATACCTGAAGCTTTCTTT.

The sample holds a few counts of this clone. The rearrangement joins TRBV6-5 to TRBJ2-1; 7 bases map to TRBD2. V lost 7 bases to trimming and J lost 7 bases; unmatched junction nucleotides: 7. This CDR3 is 13 amino acids long. Germline values: CDR1 MNHEY, CDR2 SVGAGI. The CDR3 spells CASTGRARNEQFF. The CDR3 bases are TGTGCCAGCACGGGGAGGGCCCGAAATGAGCAGTTCTTC.

This clone was recorded once. The rearrangement joins TRBV27 to TRBJ2-1; no reliable D call. This CDR3 region has 13 residues. Germline lookup yields CDR1 MNHEY and CDR2 SMNVEV (reference sequence). V was clipped by 5 bases and J by 8 bases, with 13 bases between them. The CDR3 DNA is TGTGCCAGCAGTCCACTCCCCCCCCATGAGCAGTTCTTC. Translated: CASSPLPPHEQFF.

The V gene is TRBV10-2, the J gene TRBJ2-5; a weak D match, TRBD2 (5 bases). This CDR3 has 15 amino acids. CDR1 WSHSY and CDR2 SAAADI come from the germline V gene. V shed 3 bases and J shed 3 bases, with 14 bases lying between them. The CDR3 protein is CASSDSAAGKETQYF. CDR3 nucleotide sequence: TGCGCCAGCAGTGACTCCGCGGCGGGTAAAGAGACCCAGTACTTC.

The chain has TRBV5-1 and TRBJ2-6, with D perhaps TRBD2 (5 bases). Germline V gives CDR1 SGHRS, CDR2 YFSETQ. The CDR3 spans 18 residues. V lost 2 bases and J 0 bases, leaving 15 bases between the germline ends. The CDR3 loop is CASSLVQTTSSGANVLTF. The CDR3 region has the DNA TGCGCCAGCAGCTTAGTCCAAACTACTAGCTCTGGGGCCAACGTCCTGACTTTC.

This clone was seen once. V is TRBV2 and J is TRBJ2-2; D not resolved. The CDR3 is made up of 15 amino acids. Germline V gene lookup returns CDR1 SNHLY and CDR2 FYNNEI. The V end was cut by 5 bases, the J end by 2 bases, with 12 bases between. CDR3 in amino acids: CASSQRDFNTGELFF. As DNA, the CDR3 is TGTGCCAGCAGTCAAAGAGATTTCAACACCGGGGAGCTGTTTTTT.

A few counts support this clone. V and J are TRBV5-1 and TRBJ1-3; D remains unclear. The CDR3 sequence is 12 residues long. Germline lookup yields CDR1 SGHRS and CDR2 YFSETQ. V lost 4 bases to trimming and J lost 3 bases, with 5 bases between them. The CDR3 protein is CASSPYGNTIYF. In nucleotides, the CDR3 is TGCGCCAGCAGCCCCTATGGAAACACCATATATTTT.

The chain recombines TRBV19 with TRBJ1-1; no reliable D call. V lost 4 bases and J lost 0, with 6 bases in between. The CDR3 is 13 amino acids. Germline V gene sequence: CDR1 LNHDA, CDR2 SQIVND (reference sequence). In DNA form, the CDR3 reads TGTGCCAGTAGTACGCAGATGAACACTGAAGCTTTCTTT. This sequence encodes CASSTQMNTEAFF. Using reference TRBV19 and TRBJ1-1 for the parts outside the CDR3, the full variable domain is DGGITQSPKYLFRKEGQNVTLSCEQNLNHDAMYWYRQDPGQGLRLIYYSQIVNDFQKGDIAEGYSVSREKKESFPLTVTSAQKNPTAFYLCASSTQMNTEAFFGQGTRLTVV.

A note on this clone: The junction differs from germline at one of its ends, possibly a read error. The chain carries TRBV7-8 and TRBJ2-7; 7 positions match TRBD2. The germline CDR1 and CDR2 sequences are SGHVS and FQNEAQ. The CDR3 is made up of 14 amino acids. Written as DNA, the CDR3 is TGTGCCAGCAGCCTCAGCGGTGTAGGGAGGGAGCAATACTTC. Its translation: CASSLSGVGREQYF.

The genes are TRBV27 and TRBJ2-1; a weak D match, TRBD2 (6 bases). This CDR3 has 13 amino acids. Germline V gene data show CDR1 as MNHEY and CDR2 as SMNVEV (reference sequence). V lost 5 bases and J 9 bases, leaving 14 bases between the germline ends. This chain's CDR3 is CASSEGLAIEQFF. CDR3 bases: TGTGCCAGCAGTGAGGGTCTAGCGATTGAGCAGTTCTTC.

The CDR3 sequence: CATARDFSYEQYF. For the CDR3, the DNA is TGCGCCACCGCTCGGGACTTCTCCTACGAGCAGTACTTC. The chain uses TRBV10-2 and TRBJ2-7; D is possibly TRBD2 (6 bases). There are 13 residues in the CDR3. Trimming pared 10 bases from V and 0 bases from J, leaving 13 bases between. From germline, CDR1 is WSHSY and CDR2 SAAADI.

V usage is TRBV27 and J usage is TRBJ2-2; TRBD1 aligns across 7 bases. V was pared by 7 bases and J by 3 bases, with 11 bases of the junction left unmatched. Germline values: CDR1 MNHEY, CDR2 SMNVEV (reference sequence). This CDR3 region has 16 residues. This chain's CDR3 is CASNPSGQPDTGELFF. The DNA for the CDR3 is TGTGCCAGCAACCCATCGGGACAGCCAGACACCGGGGAGCTGTTTTTT.

The chain combines TRBV2 with TRBJ1-5; TRBD1 matches at 8 bases. The trim removed 6 bases at V and 5 bases at J, leaving 15 bases unmatched. The length of the CDR3 is 17 residues. Germline V lookup: CDR1 SNHLY, CDR2 FYNNEI. The DNA of the CDR3 is TGTGCCAGCAGGACCATACGGGACAGGTATGGTGATCAGCCCCAGCATTTT. This encodes CASRTIRDRYGDQPQHF.

V usage is TRBV11-2 and J usage is TRBJ1-2; D is ambiguous. The ends were cut back, 4 bases at V and 0 bases at J, with 9 bases in the middle. CDR1 is SGHAT, CDR2 FQNNGV, per germline. This CDR3 spans 14 amino acids. CDR3: CASSSLLANYGYTF. Here the CDR3 DNA reads TGTGCCAGCAGCTCCCTATTAGCTAACTATGGCTACACCTTC.

The rearrangement uses TRBV5-4 and TRBJ2-7, with D unresolved. V dropped 1 base and J dropped 1 base, with 6 bases sitting between them. Germline lookup yields CDR1 SGHNT and CDR2 YYREEE (reference sequence). The CDR3 has 13 residues. The CDR3 reads CASSLSPSYEQYF. Written as DNA, the CDR3 is TGTGCCAGCAGCTTGAGCCCATCCTACGAGCAGTACTTC.

CDR3 protein: CASSSTGVPDTQYF. DNA for the CDR3: TGTGCCAGCAGCTCGACAGGGGTCCCAGATACGCAGTATTTT. This sequence joins TRBV6-1 and TRBJ2-3; 8 bases align to TRBD1. From germline, CDR1 is MNHNS and CDR2 SASEGT. This CDR3 contains 14 residues. Germline trimming cut 6 bases from V and 4 bases from J; bases unmatched to any gene: 6.

The chain is built from TRBV7-8 and TRBJ1-2; D is uncertain. V was shortened by 3 bases and J by 8 bases, with 16 bases between the two germline ends. Germline loops: CDR1 SGHVS, CDR2 FQNEAQ. The CDR3 is 14 amino acids. CDR3 DNA sequence: TGTGCCAGCAGCTTCCGAGGAGGAAGTCGGGGCTACACCTTC. It codes for CASSFRGGSRGYTF.

The chain has TRBV7-9 and TRBJ1-1; a possible D gene is TRBD1 (5 bases). Trimming took 1 base from V and 0 from J, leaving 9 bases between them. The germline gives CDR1 SEHNR, CDR2 FQNEAQ (reference sequence). The CDR3 sequence is 15 residues long. In DNA, the CDR3 is TGTGCCAGCAGCTTAGAGAGACAGCTGAACACTGAAGCTTTCTTT. Amino acid sequence: CASSLERQLNTEAFF. Supplemented by reference TRBV7-9 and TRBJ1-1, the full variable domain reads DTGVSQNPRHKITKRGQNVTFRCDPISEHNRLYWYRQTLGQGPEFLTYFQNEAQLEKSRLLSDRFSAERPKGSFSTLEIQRTEQGDSAMYLCASSLERQLNTEAFFGQGTRLTVV.

This clone showed up just a few times. The V gene is TRBV2, the J gene TRBJ2-7; TRBD1 agrees at 8 bases. The V gene's germline CDR1 is SNHLY and CDR2 FYNNEI. V shed 2 bases and J 3 bases; nucleotides not matched to a gene: 6. This CDR3 region has 15 residues. This CDR3 reads CASSESRTGLYEQYF. The CDR3 nucleotides are TGTGCCAGCAGTGAATCAAGGACAGGGCTCTACGAGCAGTACTTC.

This clone has a single count. The J gene is TRBJ1-2, the V gene TRBV19; D might be TRBD1 (6 bases). CDR3 length: 19 residues. Germline loops: CDR1 LNHDA, CDR2 SQIVND (reference sequence). Trimming removed 6 bases from V and 7 bases from J, with 33 bases in between. CDR3 DNA sequence: TGTGCCAGTAGACTCCAATTCGGGACAAGTAATGGTATGAGGGGTGGCTACACCTTC. Amino acid sequence: CASRLQFGTSNGMRGGYTF.